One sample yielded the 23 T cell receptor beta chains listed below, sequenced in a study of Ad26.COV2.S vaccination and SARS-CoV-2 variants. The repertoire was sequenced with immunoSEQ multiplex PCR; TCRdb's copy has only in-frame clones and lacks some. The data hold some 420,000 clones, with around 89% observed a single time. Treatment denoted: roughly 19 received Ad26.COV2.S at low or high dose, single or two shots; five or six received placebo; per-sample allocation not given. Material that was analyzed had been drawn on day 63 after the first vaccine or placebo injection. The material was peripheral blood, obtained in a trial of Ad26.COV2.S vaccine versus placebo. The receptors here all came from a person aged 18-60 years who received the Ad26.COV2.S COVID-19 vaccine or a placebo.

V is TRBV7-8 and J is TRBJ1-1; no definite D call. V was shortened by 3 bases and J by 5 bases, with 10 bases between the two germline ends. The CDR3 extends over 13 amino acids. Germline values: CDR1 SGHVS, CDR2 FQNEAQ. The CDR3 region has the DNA TGTGCCAGCAGCTTGGACCGCATGACTGAAGCTTTCTTT. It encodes CASSLDRMTEAFF.

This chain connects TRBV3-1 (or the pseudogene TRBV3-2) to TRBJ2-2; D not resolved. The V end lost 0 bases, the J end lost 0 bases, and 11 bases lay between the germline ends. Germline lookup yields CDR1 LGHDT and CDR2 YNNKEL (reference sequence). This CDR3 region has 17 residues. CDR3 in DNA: TGTGCCAGCAGCCAAGATTCCAGCCCCGCGAACACCGGGGAGCTGTTTTTT. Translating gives CASSQDSSPANTGELFF.

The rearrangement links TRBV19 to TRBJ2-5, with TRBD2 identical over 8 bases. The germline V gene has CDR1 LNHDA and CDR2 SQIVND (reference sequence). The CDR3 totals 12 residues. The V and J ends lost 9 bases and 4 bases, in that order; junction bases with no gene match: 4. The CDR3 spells CASGGAPETQYF. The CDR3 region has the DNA TGTGCCAGCGGGGGGGCCCCAGAGACCCAGTACTTC.

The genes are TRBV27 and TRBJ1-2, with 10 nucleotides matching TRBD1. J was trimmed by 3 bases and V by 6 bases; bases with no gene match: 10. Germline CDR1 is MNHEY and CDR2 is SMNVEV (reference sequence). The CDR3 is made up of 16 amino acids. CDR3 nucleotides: TGTGCCAGCAGACGACAGGGGGCATACAGTGACTATGGCTACACCTTC. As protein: CASRRQGAYSDYGYTF.

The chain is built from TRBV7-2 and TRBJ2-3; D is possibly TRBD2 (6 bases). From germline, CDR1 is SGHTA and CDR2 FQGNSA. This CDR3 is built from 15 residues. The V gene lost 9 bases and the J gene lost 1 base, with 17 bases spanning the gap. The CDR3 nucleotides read TGTGCCAGTACTCGCGGGGCTAGCGGCACAGATACGCAGTATTTT. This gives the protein CASTRGASGTDTQYF.

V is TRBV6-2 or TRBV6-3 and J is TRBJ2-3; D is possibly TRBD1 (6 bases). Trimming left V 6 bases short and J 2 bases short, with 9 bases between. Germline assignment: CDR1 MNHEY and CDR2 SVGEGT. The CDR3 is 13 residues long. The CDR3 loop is CASSRDNTDTQYF. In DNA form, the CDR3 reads TGTGCCAGCAGCCGGGACAACACAGATACGCAGTATTTT.

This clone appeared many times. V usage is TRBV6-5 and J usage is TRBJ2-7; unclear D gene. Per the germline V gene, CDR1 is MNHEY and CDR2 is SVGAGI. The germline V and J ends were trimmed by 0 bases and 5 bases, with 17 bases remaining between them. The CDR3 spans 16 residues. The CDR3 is CASSYSLRSTFDEQYF. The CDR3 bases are TGTGCCAGCAGTTACTCCCTCCGGAGCACGTTCGACGAGCAGTACTTC.

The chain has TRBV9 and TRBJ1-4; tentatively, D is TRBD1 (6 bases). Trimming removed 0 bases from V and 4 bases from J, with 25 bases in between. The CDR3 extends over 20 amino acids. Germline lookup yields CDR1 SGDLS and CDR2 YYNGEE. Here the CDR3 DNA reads TGTGCCAGCAGCGTAGGGGTGAGGAGGGGGTCTAGGCAAGATAATGAAAAACTGTTTTTT. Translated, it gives CASSVGVRRGSRQDNEKLFF.

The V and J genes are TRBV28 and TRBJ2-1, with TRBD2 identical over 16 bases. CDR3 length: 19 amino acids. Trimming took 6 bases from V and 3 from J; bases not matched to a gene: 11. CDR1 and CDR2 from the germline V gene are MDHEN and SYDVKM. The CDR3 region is CASSPGTSGGAWGYNEQFF. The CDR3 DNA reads TGTGCCAGCAGCCCCGGGACTAGCGGGGGGGCTTGGGGCTACAATGAGCAGTTCTTC.

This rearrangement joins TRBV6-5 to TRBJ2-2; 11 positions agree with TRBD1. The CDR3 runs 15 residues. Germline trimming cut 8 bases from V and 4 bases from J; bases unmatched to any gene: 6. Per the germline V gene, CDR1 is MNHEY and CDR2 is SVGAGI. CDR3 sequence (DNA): TGTGCCAGCCTACGGACAGGGGGCATCACCGGGGAGCTGTTTTTT. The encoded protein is CASLRTGGITGELFF.

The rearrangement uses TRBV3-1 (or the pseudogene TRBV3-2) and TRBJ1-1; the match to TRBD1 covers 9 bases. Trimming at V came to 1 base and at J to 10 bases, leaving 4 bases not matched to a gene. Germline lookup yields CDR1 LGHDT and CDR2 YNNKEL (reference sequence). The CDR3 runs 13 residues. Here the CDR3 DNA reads TGTGCCAGCAGCCAAGTAACGGACAGGGGAGCTTTCTTT. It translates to CASSQVTDRGAFF.

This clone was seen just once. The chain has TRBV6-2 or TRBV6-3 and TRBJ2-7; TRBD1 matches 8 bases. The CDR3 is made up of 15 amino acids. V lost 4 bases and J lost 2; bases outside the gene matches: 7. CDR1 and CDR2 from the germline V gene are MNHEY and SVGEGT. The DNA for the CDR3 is TGTGCCAGCAGTTCCCCGGGACAGGTCACCTACGAGCAGTACTTC. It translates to CASSSPGQVTYEQYF.

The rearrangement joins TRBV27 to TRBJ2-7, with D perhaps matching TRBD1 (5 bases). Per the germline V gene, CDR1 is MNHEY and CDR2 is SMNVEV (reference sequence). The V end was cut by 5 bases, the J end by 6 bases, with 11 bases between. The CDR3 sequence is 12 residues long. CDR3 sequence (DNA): TGTGCCAGCAGTATGCCTAGGGGCGAGCAGTACTTC. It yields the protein CASSMPRGEQYF.

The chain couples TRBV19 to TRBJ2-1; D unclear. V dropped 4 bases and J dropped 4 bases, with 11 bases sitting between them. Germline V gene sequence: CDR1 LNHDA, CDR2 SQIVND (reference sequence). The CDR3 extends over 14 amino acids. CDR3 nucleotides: TGTGCCAGTAGTACCGAGACGGTATACAATGAGCAGTTCTTC. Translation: CASSTETVYNEQFF.

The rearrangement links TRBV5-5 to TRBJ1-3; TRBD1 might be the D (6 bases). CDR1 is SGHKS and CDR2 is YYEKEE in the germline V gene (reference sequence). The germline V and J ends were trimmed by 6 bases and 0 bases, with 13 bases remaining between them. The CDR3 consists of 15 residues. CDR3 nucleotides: TGTGCCAGCAACCTCAGGACAGTCTCTGGAAACACCATATATTTT. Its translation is CASNLRTVSGNTIYF.

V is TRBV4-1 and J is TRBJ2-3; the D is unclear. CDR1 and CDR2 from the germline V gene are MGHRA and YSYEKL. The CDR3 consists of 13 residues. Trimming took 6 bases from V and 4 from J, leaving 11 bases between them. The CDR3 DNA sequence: TGCGCCAGCAGGGATCAGATGGCAGATACGCAGTATTTT. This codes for CASRDQMADTQYF.

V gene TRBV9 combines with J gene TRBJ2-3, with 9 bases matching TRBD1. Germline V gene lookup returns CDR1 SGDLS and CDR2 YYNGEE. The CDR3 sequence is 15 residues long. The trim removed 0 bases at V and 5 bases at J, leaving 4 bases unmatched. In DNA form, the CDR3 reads TGTGCCAGCAGCGTAGGTGGGACAGGGAGAGATACGCAGTATTTT. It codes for CASSVGGTGRDTQYF.

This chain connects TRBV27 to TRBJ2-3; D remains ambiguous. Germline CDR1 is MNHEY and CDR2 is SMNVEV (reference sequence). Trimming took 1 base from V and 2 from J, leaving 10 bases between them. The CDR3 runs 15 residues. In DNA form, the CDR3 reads TGTGCCAGCAGTTTATTCTCCCGGAACACAGATACGCAGTATTTT. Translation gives CASSLFSRNTDTQYF.

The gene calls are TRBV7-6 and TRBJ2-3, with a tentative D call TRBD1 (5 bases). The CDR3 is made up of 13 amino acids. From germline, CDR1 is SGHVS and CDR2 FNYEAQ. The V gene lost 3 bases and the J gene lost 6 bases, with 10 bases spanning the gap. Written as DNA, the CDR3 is TGTGCCAGCAGCTTCTCAGGGCCGGATACGCAGTATTTT. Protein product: CASSFSGPDTQYF.

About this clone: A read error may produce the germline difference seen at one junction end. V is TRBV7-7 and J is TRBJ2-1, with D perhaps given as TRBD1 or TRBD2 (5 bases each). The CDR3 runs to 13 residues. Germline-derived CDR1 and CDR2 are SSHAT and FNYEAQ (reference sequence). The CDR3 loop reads CASSLDGGAEQFF. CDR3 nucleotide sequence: TGTGCTAGCAGCTTAGATGGGGGAGCGGAACAGTTCTTC.

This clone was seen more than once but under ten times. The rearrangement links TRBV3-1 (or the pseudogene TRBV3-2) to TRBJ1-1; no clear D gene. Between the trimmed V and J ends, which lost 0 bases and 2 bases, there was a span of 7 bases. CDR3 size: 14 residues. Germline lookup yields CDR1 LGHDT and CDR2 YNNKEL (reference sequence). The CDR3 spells CASSQEVSNTEAFF. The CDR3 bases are TGTGCCAGCAGCCAAGAGGTCAGTAACACTGAAGCTTTCTTT.

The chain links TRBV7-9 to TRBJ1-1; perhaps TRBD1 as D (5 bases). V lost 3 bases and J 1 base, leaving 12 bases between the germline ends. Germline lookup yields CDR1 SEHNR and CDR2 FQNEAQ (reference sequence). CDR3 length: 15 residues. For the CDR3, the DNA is TGTGCCAGCAGCTTGAGACAGACGGAGAACACTGAAGCTTTCTTT. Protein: CASSLRQTENTEAFF.

CDR3 protein: CASAPFGLATDTQYF. The CDR3, as DNA: TGTGCTAGTGCTCCATTTGGACTAGCGACAGATACGCAGTATTTT. The chain recombines TRBV12-5 with TRBJ2-3; 9 bases line up with TRBD2. V was clipped by 7 bases and J by 3 bases; unmatched bases: 8. The CDR3 contains 15 residues. Germline lookup yields CDR1 LGHNT and CDR2 FRNRAP.